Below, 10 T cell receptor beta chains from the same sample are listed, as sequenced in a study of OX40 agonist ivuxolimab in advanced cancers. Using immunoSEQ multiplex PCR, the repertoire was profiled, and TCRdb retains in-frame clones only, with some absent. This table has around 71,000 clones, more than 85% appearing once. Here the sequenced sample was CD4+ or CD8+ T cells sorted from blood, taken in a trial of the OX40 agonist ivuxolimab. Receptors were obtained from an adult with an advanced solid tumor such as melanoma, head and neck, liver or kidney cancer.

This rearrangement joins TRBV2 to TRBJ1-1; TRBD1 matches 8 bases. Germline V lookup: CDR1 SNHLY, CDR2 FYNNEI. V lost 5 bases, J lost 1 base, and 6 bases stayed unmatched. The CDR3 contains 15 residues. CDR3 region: CASSTTGGPNTEAFF. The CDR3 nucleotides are TGTGCCAGCAGTACTACAGGGGGACCGAACACTGAAGCTTTCTTT.

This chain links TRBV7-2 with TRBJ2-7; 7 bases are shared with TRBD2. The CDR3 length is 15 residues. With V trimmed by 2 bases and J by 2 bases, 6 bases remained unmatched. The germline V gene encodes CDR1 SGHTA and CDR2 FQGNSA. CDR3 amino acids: CASSLYLRETYEQYF. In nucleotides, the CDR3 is TGTGCCAGCAGCTTATATCTGCGGGAGACCTACGAGCAGTACTTC.

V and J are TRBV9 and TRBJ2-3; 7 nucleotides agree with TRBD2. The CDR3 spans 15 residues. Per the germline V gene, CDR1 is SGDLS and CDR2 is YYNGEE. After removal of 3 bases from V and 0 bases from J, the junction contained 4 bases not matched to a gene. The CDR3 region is CASSGAGTSTDTQYF. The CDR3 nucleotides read TGTGCCAGCAGCGGAGCGGGGACTAGCACAGATACGCAGTATTTT.

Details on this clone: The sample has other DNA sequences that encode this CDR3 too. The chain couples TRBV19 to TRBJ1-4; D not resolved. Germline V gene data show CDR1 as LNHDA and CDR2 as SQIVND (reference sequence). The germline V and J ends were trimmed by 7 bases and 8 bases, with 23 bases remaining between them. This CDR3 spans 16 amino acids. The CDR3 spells CASTQPGSPGREKLFF. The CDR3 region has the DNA TGTGCCAGTACCCAGCCGGGCTCACCGGGAAGAGAAAAACTGTTTTTT.

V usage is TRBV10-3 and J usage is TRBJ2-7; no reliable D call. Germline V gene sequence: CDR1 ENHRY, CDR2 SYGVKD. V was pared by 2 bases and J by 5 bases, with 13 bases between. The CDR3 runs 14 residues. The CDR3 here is CAISEPGSTHEQYF. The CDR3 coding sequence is TGTGCCATCAGTGAGCCCGGCAGTACCCACGAGCAGTACTTC.

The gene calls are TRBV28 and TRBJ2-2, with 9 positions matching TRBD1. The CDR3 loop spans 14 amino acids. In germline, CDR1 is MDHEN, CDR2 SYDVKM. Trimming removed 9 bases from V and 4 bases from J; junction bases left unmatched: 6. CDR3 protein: CASLRTGATGELFF. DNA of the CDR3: TGTGCCAGTCTAAGGACAGGGGCCACCGGGGAGCTGTTTTTT.

CDR3 nucleotide sequence: TGTGCCAGCAAGAATAGCAGGGGGGTCAATCAGCCCCAGCATTTT. It is translated as CASKNSRGVNQPQHF. This chain joins TRBV6-1 and TRBJ1-5; 7 bases agree with TRBD1. The CDR3 spans 15 residues. J gave up 3 bases and V 7 bases, and 9 bases lay outside the gene matches. The germline V gene has CDR1 MNHNS and CDR2 SASEGT.

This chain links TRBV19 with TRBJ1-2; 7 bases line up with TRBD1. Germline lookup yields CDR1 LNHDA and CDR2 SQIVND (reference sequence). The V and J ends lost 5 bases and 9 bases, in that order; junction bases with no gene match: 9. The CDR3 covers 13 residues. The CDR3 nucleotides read TGTGCCAGTAGTCAACAGGGGAGGTTGAGCTACACCTTC. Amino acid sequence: CASSQQGRLSYTF.

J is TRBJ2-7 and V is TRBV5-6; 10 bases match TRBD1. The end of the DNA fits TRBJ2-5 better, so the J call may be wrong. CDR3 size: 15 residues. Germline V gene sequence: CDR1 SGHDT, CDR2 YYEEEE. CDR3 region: CASTLFDRGRETQYF. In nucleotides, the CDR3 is TGTGCCAGCACGCTCTTTGACAGGGGGCGAGAGACCCAGTACTTC.

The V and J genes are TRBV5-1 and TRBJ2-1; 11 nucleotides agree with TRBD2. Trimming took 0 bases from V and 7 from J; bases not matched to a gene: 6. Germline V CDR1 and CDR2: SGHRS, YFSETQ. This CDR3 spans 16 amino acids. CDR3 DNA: TGCGCCAGCAGCTTGGCTGGCACTAGCGGGAGTAATGAGCAGTTCTTC. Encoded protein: CASSLAGTSGSNEQFF.